This paragraph reports one TCR beta chain. Germline-derived CDR1 and CDR2 are MNHNS and SASEGT. This CDR3 region has 15 residues. V was trimmed by 2 bases and J by 0 bases, leaving 10 bases between them. This specimen belongs to a study of blood T cell repertoires in COVID-19. In the study overall: Acute-phase and convalescent COVID-19 samples originated in the United States, Italy and Spain.

Authors' processing steps: It was from reference gene primer amplification that nucleated cell counts were estimated. Clones were read by immunoSEQ multiplex PCR, and TCRdb kept only the in-frame ones, dropping some. That table is the source of V, J and clone size, and D and trimming were worked out from the DNA. The table shows 220,000 or so clones, with 82% occurring only once. Material: peripheral blood. The chain is built from TRBV6-1 and TRBJ1-1; D gene uncertain. The TCR was taken from an elderly woman with acute or convalescent COVID-19. CDR3: CASSETEQMNTEAFF. In DNA form, the CDR3 reads TGTGCCAGCAGTGAAACCGAACAGATGAACACTGAAGCTTTCTTT.